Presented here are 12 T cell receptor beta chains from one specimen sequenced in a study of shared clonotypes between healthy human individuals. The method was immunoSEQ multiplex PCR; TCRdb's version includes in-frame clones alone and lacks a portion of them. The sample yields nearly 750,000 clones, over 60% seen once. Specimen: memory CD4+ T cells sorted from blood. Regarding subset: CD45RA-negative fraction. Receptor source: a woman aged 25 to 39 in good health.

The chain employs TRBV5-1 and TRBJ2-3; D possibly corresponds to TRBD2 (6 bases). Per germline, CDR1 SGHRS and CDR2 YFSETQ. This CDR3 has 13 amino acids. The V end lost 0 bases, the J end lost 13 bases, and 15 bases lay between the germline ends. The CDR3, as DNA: TGCGCCAGCAGCTTGGATTCGCGGGAACGGGAGTATTTT. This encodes CASSLDSREREYF.

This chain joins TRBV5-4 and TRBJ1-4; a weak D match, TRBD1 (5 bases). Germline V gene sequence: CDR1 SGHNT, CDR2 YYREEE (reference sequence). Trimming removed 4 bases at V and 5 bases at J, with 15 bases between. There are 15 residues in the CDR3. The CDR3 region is CASSGEDSLNEKLFF. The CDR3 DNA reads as TGTGCCAGCAGCGGGGAAGACAGCCTAAATGAAAAACTGTTTTTT.

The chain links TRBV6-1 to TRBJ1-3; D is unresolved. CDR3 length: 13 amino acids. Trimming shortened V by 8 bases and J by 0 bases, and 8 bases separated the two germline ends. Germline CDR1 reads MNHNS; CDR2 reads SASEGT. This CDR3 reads CASAPNSGNTIYF. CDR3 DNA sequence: TGTGCCAGCGCGCCGAACTCTGGAAACACCATATATTTT.

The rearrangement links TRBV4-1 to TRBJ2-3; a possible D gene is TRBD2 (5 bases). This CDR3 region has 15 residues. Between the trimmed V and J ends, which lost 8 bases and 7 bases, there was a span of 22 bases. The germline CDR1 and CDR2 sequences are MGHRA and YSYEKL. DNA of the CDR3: TGCGCCAGCTCATCCACGGGGAGTCTCTTGCATACGCAGTATTTT. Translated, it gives CASSSTGSLLHTQYF.

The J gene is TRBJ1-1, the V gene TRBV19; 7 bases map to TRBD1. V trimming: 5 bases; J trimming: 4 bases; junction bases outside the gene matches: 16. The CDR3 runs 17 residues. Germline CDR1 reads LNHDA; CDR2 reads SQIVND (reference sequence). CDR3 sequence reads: CASSPQLRQGKGTEAFF. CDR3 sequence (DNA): TGTGCCAGTAGTCCCCAACTGAGACAGGGCAAGGGCACTGAAGCTTTCTTT.

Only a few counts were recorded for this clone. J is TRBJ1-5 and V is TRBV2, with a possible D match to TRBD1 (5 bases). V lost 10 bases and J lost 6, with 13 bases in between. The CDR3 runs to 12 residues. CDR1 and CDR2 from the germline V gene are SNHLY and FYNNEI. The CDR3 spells CATPAGGQPQHF. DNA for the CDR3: TGTGCCACCCCGGCGGGGGGTCAGCCCCAGCATTTT.

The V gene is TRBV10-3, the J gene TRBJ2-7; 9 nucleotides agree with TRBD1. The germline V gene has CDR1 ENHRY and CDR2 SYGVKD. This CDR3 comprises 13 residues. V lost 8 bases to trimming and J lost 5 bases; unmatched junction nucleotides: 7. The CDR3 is CAIGRGQGHEQYF. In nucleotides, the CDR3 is TGTGCCATCGGAAGGGGACAGGGCCACGAGCAGTACTTC.

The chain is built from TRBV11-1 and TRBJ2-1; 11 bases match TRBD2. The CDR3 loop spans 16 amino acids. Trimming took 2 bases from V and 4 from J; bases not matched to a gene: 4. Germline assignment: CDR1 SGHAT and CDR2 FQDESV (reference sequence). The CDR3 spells CASSLTGLAVYNEQFF. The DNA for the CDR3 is TGTGCCAGCAGCTTAACGGGACTAGCGGTGTACAATGAGCAGTTCTTC. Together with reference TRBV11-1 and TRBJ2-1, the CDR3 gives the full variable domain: EAEVAQSPRYKITEKSQAVAFWCDPISGHATLYWYRQILGQGPELLVQFQDESVVDDSQLPKDRFSAERLKGVDSTLKIQPAELGDSAMYLCASSLTGLAVYNEQFFGPGTRLTVL.

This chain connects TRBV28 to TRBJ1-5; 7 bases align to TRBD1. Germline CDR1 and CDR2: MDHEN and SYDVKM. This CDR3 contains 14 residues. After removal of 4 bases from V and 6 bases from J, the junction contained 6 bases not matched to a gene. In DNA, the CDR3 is TGTGCCAGCAGTTCGACAGGGCGCGGTCAGCCCCAGCATTTT. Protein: CASSSTGRGQPQHF.

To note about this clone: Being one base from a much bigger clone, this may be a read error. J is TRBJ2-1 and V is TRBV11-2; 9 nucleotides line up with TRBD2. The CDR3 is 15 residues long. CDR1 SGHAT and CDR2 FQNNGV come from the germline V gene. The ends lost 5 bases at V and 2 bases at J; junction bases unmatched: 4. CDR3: CASSGSGSAYNEQFF. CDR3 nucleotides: TGTGCCAGCAGCGGTAGCGGGAGTGCCTACAATGAGCAGTTCTTC.

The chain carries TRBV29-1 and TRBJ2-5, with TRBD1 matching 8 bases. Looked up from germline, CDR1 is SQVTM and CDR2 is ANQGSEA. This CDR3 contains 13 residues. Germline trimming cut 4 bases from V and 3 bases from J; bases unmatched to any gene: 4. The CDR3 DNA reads TGCAGCGTTGGGACAGGGACAAAAGAGACCCAGTACTTC. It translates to CSVGTGTKETQYF.

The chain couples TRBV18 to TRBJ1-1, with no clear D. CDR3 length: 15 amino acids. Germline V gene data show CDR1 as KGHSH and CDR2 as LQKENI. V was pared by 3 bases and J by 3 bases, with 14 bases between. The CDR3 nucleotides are TGTGCCAGCTCACCTTTCATAGGAAGTCACACTGAAGCTTTCTTT. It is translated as CASSPFIGSHTEAFF.